The TCR beta chain described here comes from a study of CD8 T cells in Susac syndrome. Random-hexamer reverse transcription was applied to about 0.45 to 1 ug RNA. TCRdb recomputed calls from the immunoSEQ multiplex PCR reads with MiXCR, one row per CDR3 protein. This sample has about 300,000 distinct CDR3 sequences, with about 91% found just once. Sequences were obtained from CD4+ T cells from PBMCs. The TCR was taken from a human donor with multiple sclerosis.

The CDR3 spells CAISESWDRLWTSGNTIYF. The CDR3, as DNA: TGTGCCATCAGTGAGTCATGGGACAGATTGTGGACTTCTGGAAACACCATATATTTT. The rearrangement uses TRBV10-3 and TRBJ1-3; 7 nucleotides align to TRBD1. Germline assignment: CDR1 ENHRY and CDR2 SYGVKD. After removal of 0 bases from V and 1 base from J, the junction contained 12 bases not matched to a gene. There are 19 residues in the CDR3.